A single TCR beta chain is shown here with its context. Antigen unknown. These data come from a study of Ad26.COV2.S vaccination and SARS-CoV-2 variants. Overall study: Ad26.COV2.S was injected intramuscularly once or twice, 56 days apart. Whole-study results and caveats: Post-vaccination breadth of spike-specific CD8+ and CD4+ T cell responses was reportedly substantial.

Treatment here: over 15 received Ad26.COV2.S at low or high dose, single or two shots; about 5 received placebo; per-sample allocation not given. The samples date from day 63 after the first vaccine or placebo injection. CDR3 length: 13 amino acids. Looked up from germline, CDR1 is MNHEY and CDR2 is SVGAGI. Trimming shortened V by 8 bases and J by 2 bases, and 13 bases separated the two germline ends. Profiled with immunoSEQ multiplex PCR; TCRdb holds only in-frame clones, not every one. Among 400,000 to 450,000 clones listed, 92% were seen once. The material was peripheral blood, obtained in a trial of Ad26.COV2.S vaccine versus placebo. This chain joins TRBV6-5 and TRBJ2-7; D is ambiguous. The receptor was derived from a person between 18 and 60 years old who received the Ad26.COV2.S COVID-19 vaccine or a placebo. CDR3 loop: CASSGLGTYEQYF. CDR3 bases: TGTGCCAGCTCCGGGTTGGGAACCTACGAGCAGTACTTC.